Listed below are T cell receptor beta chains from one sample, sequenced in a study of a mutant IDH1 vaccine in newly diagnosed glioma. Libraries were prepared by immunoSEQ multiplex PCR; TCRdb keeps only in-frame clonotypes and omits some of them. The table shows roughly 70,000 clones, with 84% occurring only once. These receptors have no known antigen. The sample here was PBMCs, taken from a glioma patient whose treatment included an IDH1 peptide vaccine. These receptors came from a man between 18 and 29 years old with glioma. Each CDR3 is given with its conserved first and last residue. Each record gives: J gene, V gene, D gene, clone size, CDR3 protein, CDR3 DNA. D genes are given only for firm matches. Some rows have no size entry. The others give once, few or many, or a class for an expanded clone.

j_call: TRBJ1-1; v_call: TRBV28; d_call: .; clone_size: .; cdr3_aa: CASRTGPNTEAFF; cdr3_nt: TGTGCCAGCAGGACAGGACCGAACACTGAAGCTTTCTTT
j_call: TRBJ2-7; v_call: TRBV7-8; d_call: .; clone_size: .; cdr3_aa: CASSPRWENYEQYF; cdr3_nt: TGTGCCAGCAGCCCAAGATGGGAGAACTACGAGCAGTACTTC
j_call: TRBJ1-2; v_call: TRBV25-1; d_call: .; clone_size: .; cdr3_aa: CASSEYTDGRGYTF; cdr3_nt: TGTGCCAGCAGTGAATATACGGACGGTCGTGGCTACACCTTC
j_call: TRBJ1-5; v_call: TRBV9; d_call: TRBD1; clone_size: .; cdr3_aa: CASSRGQDRNQPQHF; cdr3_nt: TGTGCCAGCAGCCGCGGACAGGATCGAAATCAGCCCCAGCATTTT
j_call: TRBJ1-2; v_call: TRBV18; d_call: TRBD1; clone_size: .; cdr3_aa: CASSPRQGESFHGYTF; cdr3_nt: TGTGCCAGCTCACCCCGGCAGGGGGAATCATTTCACGGCTACACCTTC
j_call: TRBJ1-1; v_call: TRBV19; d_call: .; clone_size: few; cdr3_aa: CASSIPGGADAFF; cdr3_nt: TGTGCCAGTAGTATCCCTGGGGGCGCGGATGCTTTCTTT
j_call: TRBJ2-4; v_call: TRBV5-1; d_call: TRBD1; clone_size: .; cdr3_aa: CASSSRTGMMKVAKNIQYF; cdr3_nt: TGCGCCAGCAGCTCCCGGACAGGCATGATGAAGGTGGCCAAAAACATTCAGTACTTC
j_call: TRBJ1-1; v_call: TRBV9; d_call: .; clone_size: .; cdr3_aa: CASSVSGRAEAFF; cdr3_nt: TGTGCCAGCAGCGTCAGTGGCCGAGCTGAAGCTTTCTTT
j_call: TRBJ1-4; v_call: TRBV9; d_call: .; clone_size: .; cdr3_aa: CASSPGGGRGNEKLFF; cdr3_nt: TGTGCCAGCAGCCCCGGCGGGGGCAGGGGTAATGAAAAACTGTTTTTT
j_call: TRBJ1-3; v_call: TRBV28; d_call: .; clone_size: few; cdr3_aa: CASSLDPFAGGNTIYF; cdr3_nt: TGTGCCAGCAGTTTAGACCCCTTCGCTGGGGGAAACACCATATATTTT
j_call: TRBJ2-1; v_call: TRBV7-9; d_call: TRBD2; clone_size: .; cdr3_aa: CASSPRWTSGSYLNEQFF; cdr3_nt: TGTGCCAGCAGCCCGAGATGGACTAGCGGGAGTTACCTAAATGAGCAGTTCTTC
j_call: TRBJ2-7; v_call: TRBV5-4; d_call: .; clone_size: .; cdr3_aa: CASSLQWGYEQYF; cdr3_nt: TGTGCCAGCAGCCTTCAATGGGGCTACGAGCAGTACTTC
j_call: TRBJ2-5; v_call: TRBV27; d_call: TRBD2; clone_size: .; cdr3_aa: CASSLGTSQETQYF; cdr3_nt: TGTGCCAGCAGTTTAGGGACTAGCCAAGAGACCCAGTACTTC
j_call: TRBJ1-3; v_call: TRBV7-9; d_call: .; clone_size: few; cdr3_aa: CASSLAGVSGNTIYF; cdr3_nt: TGTGCCAGCAGCTTAGCAGGAGTCTCGGGAAACACCATATATTTT
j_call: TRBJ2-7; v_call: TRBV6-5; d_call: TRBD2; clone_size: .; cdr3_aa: CASSYSVSGASYEQYF; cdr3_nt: TGTGCCAGCAGTTACTCAGTTAGCGGGGCCTCCTACGAGCAGTACTTC
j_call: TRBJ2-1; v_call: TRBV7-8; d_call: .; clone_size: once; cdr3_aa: CASSLVSGAYNEQFF; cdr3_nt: TGTGCCAGCAGCTTAGTTTCCGGGGCCTACAATGAGCAGTTCTTC
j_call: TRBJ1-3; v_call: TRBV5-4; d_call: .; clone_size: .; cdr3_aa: CASSLLSGNTIYF; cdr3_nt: TGTGCCAGCAGCTTACTCTCTGGAAACACCATATATTTT
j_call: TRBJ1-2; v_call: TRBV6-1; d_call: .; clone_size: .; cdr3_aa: CASSEEVFYGYTF; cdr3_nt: TGTGCCAGCAGTGAAGAGGTGTTCTATGGCTACACCTTC
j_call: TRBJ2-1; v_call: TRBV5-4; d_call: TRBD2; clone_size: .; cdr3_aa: CASSFGLDNEQFF; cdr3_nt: TGTGCCAGCAGCTTCGGACTAGACAATGAGCAGTTCTTC
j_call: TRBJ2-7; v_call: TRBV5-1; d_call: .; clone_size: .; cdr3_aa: CASSLPHSYEQYF; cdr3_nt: TGCGCCAGCAGCTTGCCACACTCCTACGAGCAGTACTTC
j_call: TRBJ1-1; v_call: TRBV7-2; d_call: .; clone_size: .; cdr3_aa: CASSIKGLWGAGLNTEAFF; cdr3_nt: TGTGCCAGCAGCATAAAGGGTTTATGGGGGGCTGGCTTGAACACTGAAGCTTTCTTT
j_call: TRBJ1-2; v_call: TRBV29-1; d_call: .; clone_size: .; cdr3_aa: CSVVGIWPYNYGYTF; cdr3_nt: TGCAGCGTTGTTGGTATTTGGCCTTATAACTATGGCTACACCTTC
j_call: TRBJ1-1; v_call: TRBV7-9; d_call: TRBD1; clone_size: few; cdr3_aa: CASNKRSGGNTEAFF; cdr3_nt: TGTGCCAGCAACAAGAGGTCAGGGGGGAACACTGAAGCTTTCTTT
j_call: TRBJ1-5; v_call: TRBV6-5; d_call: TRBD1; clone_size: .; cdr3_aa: CASRPDRGPQPQHF; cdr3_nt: TGTGCCAGCAGGCCCGACAGGGGTCCGCAGCCCCAGCATTTT
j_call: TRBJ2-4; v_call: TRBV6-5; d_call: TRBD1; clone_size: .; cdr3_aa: CASSSGQIKAKNIQYF; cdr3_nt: TGTGCCAGCAGTTCGGGACAGATAAAAGCCAAAAACATTCAGTACTTC
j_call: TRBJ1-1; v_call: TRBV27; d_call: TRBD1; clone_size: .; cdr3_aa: CASSLGTGTEAFF; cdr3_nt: TGTGCCAGCAGTTTAGGGACAGGGACTGAAGCTTTCTTT
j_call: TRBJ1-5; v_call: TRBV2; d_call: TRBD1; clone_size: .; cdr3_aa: CASTLRRTGVYQPQHF; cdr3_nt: TGTGCCAGCACCCTTCGTCGGACAGGGGTGTATCAGCCCCAGCATTTT
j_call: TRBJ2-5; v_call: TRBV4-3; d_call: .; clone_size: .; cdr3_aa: CASSQGLAPGAFGAQYF; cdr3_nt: TGCGCCAGCAGCCAAGGCCTGGCGCCAGGGGCCTTCGGGGCCCAGTACTTC
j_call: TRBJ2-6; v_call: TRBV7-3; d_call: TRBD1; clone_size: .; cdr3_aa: CASAGGTGANVLTF; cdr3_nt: TGTGCCAGCGCAGGGGGAACTGGGGCCAACGTCCTGACTTTC
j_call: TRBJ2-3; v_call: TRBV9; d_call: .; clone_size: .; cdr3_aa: CASSGRRADTQYF; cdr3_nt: TGTGCCAGCAGCGGGAGAAGGGCAGATACGCAGTATTTT
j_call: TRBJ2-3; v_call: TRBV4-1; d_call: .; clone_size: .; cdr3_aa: CASSQGGLPSTDTQYF; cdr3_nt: TGCGCCAGCAGCCAAGGTGGACTTCCAAGCACAGATACGCAGTATTTT
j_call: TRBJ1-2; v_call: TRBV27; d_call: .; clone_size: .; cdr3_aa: CASSQQGYYGYTF; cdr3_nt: TGTGCCAGCAGTCAACAGGGTTACTATGGCTACACCTTC
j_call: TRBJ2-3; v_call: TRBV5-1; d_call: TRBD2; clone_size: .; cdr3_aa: CASERGGWTDTQYF; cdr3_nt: TGCGCCAGCGAGCGGGGGGGATGGACAGATACGCAGTATTTT
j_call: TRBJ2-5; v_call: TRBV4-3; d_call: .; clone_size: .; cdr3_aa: CASSQVSTSRETQYF; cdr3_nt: TGCGCCAGCAGCCAAGTCTCTACTTCTAGAGAGACCCAGTACTTC
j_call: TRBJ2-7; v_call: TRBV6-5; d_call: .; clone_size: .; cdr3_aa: CASSYSARPSSYEQYF; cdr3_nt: TGTGCCAGCAGTTACTCGGCAAGACCGAGCTCCTACGAGCAGTACTTC
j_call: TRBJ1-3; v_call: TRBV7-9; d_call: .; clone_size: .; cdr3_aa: CASYITARAGNTIYF; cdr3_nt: TGTGCCAGCTACATCACGGCCAGGGCTGGAAACACCATATATTTT
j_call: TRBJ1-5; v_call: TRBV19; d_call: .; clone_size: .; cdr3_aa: CASSINLGGVSNQPQHF; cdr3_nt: TGTGCCAGTAGTATTAATCTTGGAGGGGTGAGCAATCAGCCCCAGCATTTT
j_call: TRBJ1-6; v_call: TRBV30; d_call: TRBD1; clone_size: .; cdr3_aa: CAWTWTGNNSPLHF; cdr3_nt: TGTGCCTGGACCTGGACAGGGAACAATTCACCCCTCCACTTT
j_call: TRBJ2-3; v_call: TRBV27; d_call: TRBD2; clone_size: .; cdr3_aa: CASSLRGVAGPADTQYF; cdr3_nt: TGTGCCAGCAGTTTACGGGGAGTAGCGGGCCCCGCAGATACGCAGTATTTT
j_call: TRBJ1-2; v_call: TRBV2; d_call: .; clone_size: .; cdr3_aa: CASSEARKGDGYTF; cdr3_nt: TGTGCCAGCAGTGAAGCGCGTAAGGGGGACGGCTACACCTTC
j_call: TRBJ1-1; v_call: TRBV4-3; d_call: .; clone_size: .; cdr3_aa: CASSQEPGAGAEAFF; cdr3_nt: TGCGCCAGCAGCCAAGAACCGGGGGCGGGCGCTGAAGCTTTCTTT